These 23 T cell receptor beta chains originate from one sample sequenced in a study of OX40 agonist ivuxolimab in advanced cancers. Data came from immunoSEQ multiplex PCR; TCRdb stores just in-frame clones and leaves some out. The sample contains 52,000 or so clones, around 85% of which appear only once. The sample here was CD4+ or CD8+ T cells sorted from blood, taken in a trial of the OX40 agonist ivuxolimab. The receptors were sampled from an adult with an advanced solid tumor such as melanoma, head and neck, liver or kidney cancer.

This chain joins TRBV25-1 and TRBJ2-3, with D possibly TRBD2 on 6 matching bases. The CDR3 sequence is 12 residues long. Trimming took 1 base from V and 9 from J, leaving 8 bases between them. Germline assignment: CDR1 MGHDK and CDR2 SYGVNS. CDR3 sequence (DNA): TGTGCCAGCAGTGAATGGGGGGAAACGCAGTATTTT. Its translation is CASSEWGETQYF.

Here the CDR3 reads CASRTGAVGNQPQHF. The CDR3 DNA reads as TGTGCCAGCAGGACGGGCGCCGTGGGCAATCAGCCCCAGCATTTT. This chain connects TRBV6-1 to TRBJ1-5, with no clear D. V gave up 6 bases and J gave up 2 bases, with 14 bases separating them. CDR1 is MNHNS, CDR2 SASEGT, per germline. This CDR3 spans 15 amino acids.

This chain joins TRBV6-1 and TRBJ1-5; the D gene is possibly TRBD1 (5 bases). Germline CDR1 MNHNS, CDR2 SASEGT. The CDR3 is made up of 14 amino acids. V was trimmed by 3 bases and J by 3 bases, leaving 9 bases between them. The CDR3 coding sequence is TGTGCCAGCAGTGAGGGACGGTTCAATCAGCCCCAGCATTTT. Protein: CASSEGRFNQPQHF.

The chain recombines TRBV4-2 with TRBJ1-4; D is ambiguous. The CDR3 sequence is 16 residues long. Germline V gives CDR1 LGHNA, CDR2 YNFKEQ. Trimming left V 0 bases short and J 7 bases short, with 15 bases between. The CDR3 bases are TGTGCCAGCAGCCAAGAAGCGCGGACGAGGATTGAAAAACTGTTTTTT. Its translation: CASSQEARTRIEKLFF.

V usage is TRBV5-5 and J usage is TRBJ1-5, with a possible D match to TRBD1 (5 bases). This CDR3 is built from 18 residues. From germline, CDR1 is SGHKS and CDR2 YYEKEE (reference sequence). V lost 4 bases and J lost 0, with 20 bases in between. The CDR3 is CASSRTPLGGISNQPQHF. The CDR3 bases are TGTGCCAGCAGCCGGACCCCTTTGGGGGGAATTAGCAATCAGCCCCAGCATTTT.

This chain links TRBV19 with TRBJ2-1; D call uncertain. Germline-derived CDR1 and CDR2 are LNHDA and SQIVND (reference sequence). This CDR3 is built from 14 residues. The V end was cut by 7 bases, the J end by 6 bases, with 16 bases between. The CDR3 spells CASKTRGLGNEQFF. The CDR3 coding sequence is TGTGCCAGTAAGACGCGCGGCCTGGGCAATGAGCAGTTCTTC. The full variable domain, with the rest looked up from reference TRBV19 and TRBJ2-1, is DGGITQSPKYLFRKEGQNVTLSCEQNLNHDAMYWYRQDPGQGLRLIYYSQIVNDFQKGDIAEGYSVSREKKESFPLTVTSAQKNPTAFYLCASKTRGLGNEQFFGPGTRLTVL.

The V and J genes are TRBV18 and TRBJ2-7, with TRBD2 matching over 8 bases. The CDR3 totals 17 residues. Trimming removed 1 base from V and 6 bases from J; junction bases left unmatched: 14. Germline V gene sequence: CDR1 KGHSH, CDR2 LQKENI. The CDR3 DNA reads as TGTGCCAGCTCACCACGCCCGGGAGGGCCGGCGAAGCGCGAGCAGTACTTC. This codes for CASSPRPGGPAKREQYF. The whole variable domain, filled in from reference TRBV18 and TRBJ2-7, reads NAGVMQNPRHLVRRRGQEARLRCSPMKGHSHVYWYRQLPEEGLKFMVYLQKENIIDESGMPKERFSAEFPKEGPSILRIQQVVRGDSAAYFCASSPRPGGPAKREQYFGPGTRLTVT.

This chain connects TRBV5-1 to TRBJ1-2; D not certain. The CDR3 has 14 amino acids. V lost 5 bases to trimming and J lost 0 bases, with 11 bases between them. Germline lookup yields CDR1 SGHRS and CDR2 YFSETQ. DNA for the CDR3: TGCGCCAGCAGTCCCTTGGGAGCTAACTATGGCTACACCTTC. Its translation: CASSPLGANYGYTF. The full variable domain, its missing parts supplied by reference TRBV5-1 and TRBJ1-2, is KAGVTQTPRYLIKTRGQQVTLSCSPISGHRSVSWYQQTPGQGLQFLFEYFSETQRNKGNFPGRFSGRQFSNSRSEMNVSTLELGDSALYLCASSPLGANYGYTFGSGTRLTVV.

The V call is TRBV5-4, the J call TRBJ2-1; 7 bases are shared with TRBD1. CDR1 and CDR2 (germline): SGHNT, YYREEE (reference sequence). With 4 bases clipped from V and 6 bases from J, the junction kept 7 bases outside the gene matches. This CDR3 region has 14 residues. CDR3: CASSMTGQTNEQFF. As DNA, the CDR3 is TGTGCCAGCAGCATGACAGGGCAGACCAATGAGCAGTTCTTC.

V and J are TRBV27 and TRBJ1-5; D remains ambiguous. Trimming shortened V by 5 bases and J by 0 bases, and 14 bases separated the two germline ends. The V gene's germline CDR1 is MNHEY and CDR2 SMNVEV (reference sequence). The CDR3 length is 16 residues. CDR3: CASSNLGPYSNQPQHF. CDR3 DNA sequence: TGTGCCAGCAGTAACTTAGGGCCGTATAGCAATCAGCCCCAGCATTTT.

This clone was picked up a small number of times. This chain's CDR3 is CASSLIGTAATNEKLFF. The CDR3 coding sequence is TGCGCCAGCAGCTTGATTGGAACAGCTGCAACTAATGAAAAACTGTTTTTT. The gene calls are TRBV5-1 and TRBJ1-4; D unclear. V lost 1 base and J lost 0, with 13 bases in between. Germline values: CDR1 SGHRS, CDR2 YFSETQ. The CDR3 is 17 amino acids.

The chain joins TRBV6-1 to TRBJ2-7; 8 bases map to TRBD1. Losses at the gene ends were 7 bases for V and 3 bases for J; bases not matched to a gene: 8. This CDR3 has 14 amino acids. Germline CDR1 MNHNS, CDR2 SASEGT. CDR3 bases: TGTGCCAGCACCGGGACAGGCACACTCTACGAGCAGTACTTC. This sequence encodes CASTGTGTLYEQYF.

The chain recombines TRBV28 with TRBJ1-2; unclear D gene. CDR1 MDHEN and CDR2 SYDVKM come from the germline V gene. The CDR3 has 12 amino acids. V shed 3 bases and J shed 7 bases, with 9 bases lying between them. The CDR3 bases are TGTGCCAGCAGTTTGAAGGGAGCTGGCTACACCTTC. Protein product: CASSLKGAGYTF.

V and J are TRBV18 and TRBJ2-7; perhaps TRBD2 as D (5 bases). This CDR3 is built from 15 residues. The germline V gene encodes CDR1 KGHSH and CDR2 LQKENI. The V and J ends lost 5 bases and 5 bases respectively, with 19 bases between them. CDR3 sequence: CASSGVEGSTNEQYF. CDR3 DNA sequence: TGTGCCAGCTCAGGGGTCGAAGGGAGTACGAACGAGCAGTACTTC.

CDR3 DNA sequence: TGTGCCTGGAGTGTAGGGATTGGGAACACTGAAGCTTTCTTT. Translating gives CAWSVGIGNTEAFF. This rearrangement joins TRBV30 to TRBJ1-1, with D unresolved. V was cut by 0 bases and J by 1 base, with 9 bases left in between. Germline loops: CDR1 GTSNPN, CDR2 SVGIG (reference sequence). The CDR3 loop spans 14 amino acids.

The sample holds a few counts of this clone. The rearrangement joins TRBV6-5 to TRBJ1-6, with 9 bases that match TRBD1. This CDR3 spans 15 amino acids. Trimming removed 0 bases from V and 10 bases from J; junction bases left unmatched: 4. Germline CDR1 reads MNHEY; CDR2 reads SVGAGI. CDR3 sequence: CASSYSGQGDSPLHF. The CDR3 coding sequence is TGTGCCAGCAGTTACTCGGGACAGGGAGACTCACCCCTCCACTTT.

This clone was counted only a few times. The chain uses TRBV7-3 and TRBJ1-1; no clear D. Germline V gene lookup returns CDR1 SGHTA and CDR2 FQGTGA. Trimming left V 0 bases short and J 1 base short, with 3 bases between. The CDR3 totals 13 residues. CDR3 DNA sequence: TGTGCCAGCAGCTTAACGGGGAACACTGAAGCTTTCTTT. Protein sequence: CASSLTGNTEAFF.

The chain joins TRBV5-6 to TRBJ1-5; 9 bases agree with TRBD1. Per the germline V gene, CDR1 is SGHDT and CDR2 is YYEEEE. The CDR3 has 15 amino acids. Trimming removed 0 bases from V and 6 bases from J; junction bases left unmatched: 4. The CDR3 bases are TGTGCCAGCAGCTTGGCAGGGACAGGGACTCAGCCCCAGCATTTT. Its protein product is CASSLAGTGTQPQHF.

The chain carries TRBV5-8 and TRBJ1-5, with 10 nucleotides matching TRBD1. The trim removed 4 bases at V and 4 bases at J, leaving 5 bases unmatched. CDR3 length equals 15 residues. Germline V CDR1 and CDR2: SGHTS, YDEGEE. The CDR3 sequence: CASSVRTGGNQPQHF. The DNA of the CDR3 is TGTGCCAGCAGCGTAAGGACAGGGGGGAATCAGCCCCAGCATTTT.

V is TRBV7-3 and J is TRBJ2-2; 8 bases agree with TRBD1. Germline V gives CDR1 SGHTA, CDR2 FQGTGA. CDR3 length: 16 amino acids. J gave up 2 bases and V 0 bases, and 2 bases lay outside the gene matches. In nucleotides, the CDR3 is TGTGCCAGCAGCTTAACAGGACAGGGAAACACCGGGGAGCTGTTTTTT. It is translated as CASSLTGQGNTGELFF.

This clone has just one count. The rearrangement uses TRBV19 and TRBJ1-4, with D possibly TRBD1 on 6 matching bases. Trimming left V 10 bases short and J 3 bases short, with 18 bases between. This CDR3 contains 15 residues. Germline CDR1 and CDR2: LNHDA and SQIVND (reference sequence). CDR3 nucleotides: TGTGCCACTAACCCGGACAGACAGTCTAATGAAAAACTGTTTTTT. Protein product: CATNPDRQSNEKLFF.

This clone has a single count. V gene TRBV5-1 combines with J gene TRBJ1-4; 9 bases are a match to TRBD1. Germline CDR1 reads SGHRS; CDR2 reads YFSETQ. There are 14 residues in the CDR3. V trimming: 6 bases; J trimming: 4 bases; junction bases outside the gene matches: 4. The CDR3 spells CASKQGANNEKLFF. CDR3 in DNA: TGCGCCAGCAAACAGGGGGCGAATAATGAAAAACTGTTTTTT.

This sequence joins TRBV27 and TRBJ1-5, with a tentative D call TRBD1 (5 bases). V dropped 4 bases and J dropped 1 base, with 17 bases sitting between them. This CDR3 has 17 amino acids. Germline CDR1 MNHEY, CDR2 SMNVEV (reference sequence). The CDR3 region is CASSSNMAGRSNQPQHF. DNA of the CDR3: TGTGCCAGCAGTTCGAATATGGCAGGGAGAAGCAATCAGCCCCAGCATTTT.